This T cell receptor (beta chain) is drawn from a study of beta chain features in type 1 diabetes. Reverse transcription of all isolated RNA meant that expressed TCRB transcripts were sequenced. This table comes from immunoSEQ multiplex PCR, and its TCRdb copy is limited to in-frame clones, with some not included. Among 970,000 or so clones listed, around a sixth were seen once. CDR3 length: 13 amino acids. Germline loops: CDR1 MNHNY, CDR2 SVGAGI (reference sequence). V dropped 2 bases and J dropped 7 bases, with 11 bases sitting between them. This clone was detected a few times. The sequencing input was naive CD4+ T cells from blood. V gene TRBV6-6 combines with J gene TRBJ2-5; D remains ambiguous. This receptor was obtained from a woman in her late teens or twenties in good health. The CDR3 sequence: CASSYAAVGTQYF. DNA of the CDR3: TGTGCCAGCAGTTACGCGGCCGTCGGGACCCAGTACTTC.